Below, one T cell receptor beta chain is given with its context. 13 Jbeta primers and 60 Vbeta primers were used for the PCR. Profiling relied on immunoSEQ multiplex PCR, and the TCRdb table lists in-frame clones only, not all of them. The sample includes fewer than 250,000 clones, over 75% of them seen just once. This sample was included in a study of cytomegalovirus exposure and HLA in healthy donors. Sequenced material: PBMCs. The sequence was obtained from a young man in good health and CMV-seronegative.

The CDR3 DNA is TGTGCCAGCAGCTACACTGCTCAGGGGAAACCCAATCAGCCCCAGCATTTT. Protein sequence: CASSYTAQGKPNQPQHF. The V call is TRBV5-6, the J call TRBJ1-5; D perhaps matches TRBD1 (6 bases). Germline V gene sequence: CDR1 SGHDT, CDR2 YYEEEE. There are 17 residues in the CDR3. V lost 3 bases and J lost 3, with 19 bases in between.